These T cell receptor beta chains were read from a single sample in a study of T cells in Graves' hyperthyroidism and ophthalmopathy. Each CDR3 protein is one row after TCRdb ran MiXCR on the multiplex PCR reads. The table records 300,000 to 350,000 distinct CDR3 sequences, about 20% of them present only once. The specimen sequenced was blood. The receptors stem from a woman in her 50s with Graves' hyperthyroidism. The CDR3 runs from the conserved cysteine through the conserved F or W. A D gene is named only where the DNA matches it firmly. The size of a clone is reported for some rows only, either as once, few or many, or as a class for expanded clones.

>TRBD2|TRBJ2-5|-|TRBV19
CASSTPLAGGETQYF
TGTGCCAGTAGTACCCCCCTAGCGGGAGGGGAGACCCAGTACTTC
>-|TRBJ2-5|many|TRBV12-3/TRBV12-4
CASSRLAWASQETQYF
TGTGCCAGCAGTCGACTCGCCTGGGCGTCTCAAGAGACCCAGTACTTC
>-|TRBJ1-1|-|TRBV19
CASSIGFRGNTEAFF
TGTGCCAGTAGTATCGGGTTTCGGGGAAACACTGAAGCTTTCTTT
>-|TRBJ1-2|few|TRBV24-1
CATSDSGQTYGYTF
TGTGCCACCAGTGATTCAGGGCAGACCTATGGCTACACCTTC
>-|TRBJ2-2|few|TRBV7-9
CASSPGTVTGELFF
TGTGCCAGCAGCCCGGGAACAGTCACCGGGGAGCTGTTTTTT
>-|TRBJ1-1|many|TRBV12-3/TRBV12-4
CASSLEGGRTEAFF
TGTGCCAGCAGTTTAGAAGGGGGAAGGACTGAAGCTTTCTTT
>TRBD1|TRBJ1-5|many|TRBV24-1
CATSDLTSGGRDGNQPQHF
TGTGCCACCAGTGATTTGACCTCAGGGGGCCGGGATGGCAATCAGCCCCAGCATTTT
>TRBD2|TRBJ2-5|few|TRBV20-1
CSAPTSGRGETQYF
TGCAGTGCACCGACTAGCGGGAGAGGCGAGACCCAGTACTTC
>TRBD2|TRBJ2-1|-|TRBV20-1
CSAQPGLGDNEQFF
TGCAGTGCTCAACCGGGACTAGGTGACAATGAGCAGTTCTTC
>-|TRBJ1-1|few|TRBV12-3/TRBV12-4
CASSFRGLGNTEAFF
TGTGCCAGCAGTTTTAGGGGACTAGGGAACACTGAAGCTTTCTTT
>-|TRBJ1-1|few|TRBV2
CASNPTGRTEAFF
TGTGCCAGCAATCCTACAGGGAGGACTGAAGCTTTCTTT
>-|TRBJ1-5|few|TRBV6-1
CASSTPGAGNQPQHF
TGTGCCAGCAGCACTCCCGGGGCGGGTAATCAGCCCCAGCATTTT
>-|TRBJ1-6|-|TRBV11-2
CASSPEGGHNSPLHF
TGTGCCAGCAGCCCTGAGGGGGGCCATAATTCACCCCTCCACTTT
>-|TRBJ2-7|many|TRBV12-3/TRBV12-4
CASSFYPYEQYF
TGTGCCAGCAGTTTCTACCCCTACGAGCAGTACTTC
>-|TRBJ2-7|few|TRBV27
CASMGGSSYEQYF
TGTGCCAGCATGGGAGGTTCCTCCTACGAGCAGTACTTC
>-|TRBJ1-2|many|TRBV6-1
CASSEALIQGGGYTF
TGTGCCAGCAGTGAAGCTCTCATTCAGGGTGGTGGCTACACCTTC
>TRBD1|TRBJ2-2|-|TRBV5-1
CASSLGGRDRATGELFF
TGCGCCAGCAGCTTGGGAGGCCGGGACAGGGCGACCGGGGAGCTGTTTTTT
>-|TRBJ2-1|many|TRBV5-1
CASRSQADNEQFF
TGCGCCAGCAGATCTCAGGCCGACAATGAGCAGTTCTTC
>-|TRBJ2-2|-|TRBV6-1
CASPSGVNTGELFF
TGTGCCAGCCCCTCTGGGGTGAACACCGGGGAGCTGTTTTTT
>TRBD1|TRBJ2-4|many|TRBV28
CASSPRTGKRTKNIQYF
TGTGCCAGCAGTCCCCGGACAGGGAAGAGGACCAAAAACATTCAGTACTTC